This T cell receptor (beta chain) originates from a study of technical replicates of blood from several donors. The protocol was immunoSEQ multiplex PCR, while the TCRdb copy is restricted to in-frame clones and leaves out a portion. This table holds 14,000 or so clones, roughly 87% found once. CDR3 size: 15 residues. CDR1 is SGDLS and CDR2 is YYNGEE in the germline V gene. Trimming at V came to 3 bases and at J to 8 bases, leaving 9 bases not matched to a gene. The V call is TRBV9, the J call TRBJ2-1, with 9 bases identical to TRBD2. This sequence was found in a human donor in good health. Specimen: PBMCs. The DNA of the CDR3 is TGTGCCAGCAGCGCCTTAGCGGGAGTTGGCGATGAGCAGTTCTTC. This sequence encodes CASSALAGVGDEQFF. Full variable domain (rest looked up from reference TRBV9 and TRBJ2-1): DSGVTQTPKHLITATGQRVTLRCSPRSGDLSVYWYQQSLDQGLQFLIQYYNGEERAKGNILERFSAQQFPDLHSELNLSSLELGDSALYFCASSALAGVGDEQFFGPGTRLTVL.